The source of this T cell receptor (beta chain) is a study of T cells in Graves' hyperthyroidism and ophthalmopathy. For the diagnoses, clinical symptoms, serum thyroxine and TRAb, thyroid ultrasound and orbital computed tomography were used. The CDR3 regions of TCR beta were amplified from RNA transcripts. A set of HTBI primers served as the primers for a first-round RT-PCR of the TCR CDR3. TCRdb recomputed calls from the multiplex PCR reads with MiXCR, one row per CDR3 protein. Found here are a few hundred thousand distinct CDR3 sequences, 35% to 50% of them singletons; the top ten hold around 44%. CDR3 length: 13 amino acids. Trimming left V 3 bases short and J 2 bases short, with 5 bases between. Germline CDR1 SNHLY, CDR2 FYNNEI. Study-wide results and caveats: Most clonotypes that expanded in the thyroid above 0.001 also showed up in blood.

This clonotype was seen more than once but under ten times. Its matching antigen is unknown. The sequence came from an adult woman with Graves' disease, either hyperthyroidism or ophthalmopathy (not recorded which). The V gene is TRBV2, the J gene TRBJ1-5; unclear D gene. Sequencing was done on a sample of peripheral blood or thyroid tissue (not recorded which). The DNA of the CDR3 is TGTGCCAGCAGTGACTTAGGCAATCAGCCCCAGCATTTT. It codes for CASSDLGNQPQHF.